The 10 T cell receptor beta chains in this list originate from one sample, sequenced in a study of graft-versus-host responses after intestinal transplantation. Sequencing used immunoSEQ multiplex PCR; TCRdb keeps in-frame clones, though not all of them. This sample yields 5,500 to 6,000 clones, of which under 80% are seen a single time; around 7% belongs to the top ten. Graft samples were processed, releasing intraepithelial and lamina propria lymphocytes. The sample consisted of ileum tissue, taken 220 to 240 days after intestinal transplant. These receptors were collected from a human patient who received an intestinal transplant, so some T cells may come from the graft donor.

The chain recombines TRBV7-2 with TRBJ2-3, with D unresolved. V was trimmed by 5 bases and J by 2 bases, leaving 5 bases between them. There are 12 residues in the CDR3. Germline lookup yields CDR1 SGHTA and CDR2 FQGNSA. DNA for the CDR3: TGTGCCAGCAGCCCCCCCACAGATACGCAGTATTTT. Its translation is CASSPPTDTQYF.

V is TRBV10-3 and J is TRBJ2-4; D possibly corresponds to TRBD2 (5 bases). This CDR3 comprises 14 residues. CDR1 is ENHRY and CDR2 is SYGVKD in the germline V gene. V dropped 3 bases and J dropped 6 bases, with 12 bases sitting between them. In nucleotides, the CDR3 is TGTGCCATCAGTGACCCCGCGGGTGGAAACATTCAGTACTTC. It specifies CAISDPAGGNIQYF.

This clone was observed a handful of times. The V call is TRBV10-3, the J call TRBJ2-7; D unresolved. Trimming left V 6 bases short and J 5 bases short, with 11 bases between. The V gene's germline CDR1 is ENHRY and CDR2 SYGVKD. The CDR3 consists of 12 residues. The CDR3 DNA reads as TGTGCCATCAGCCTAGACATTCACGAGCAGTACTTC. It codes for CAISLDIHEQYF.

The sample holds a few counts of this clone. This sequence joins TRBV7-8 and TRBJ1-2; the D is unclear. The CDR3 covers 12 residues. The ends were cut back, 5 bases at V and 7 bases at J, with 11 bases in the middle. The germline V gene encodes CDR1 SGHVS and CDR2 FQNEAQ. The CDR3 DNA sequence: TGTGCCAGCAGCGGAAACCTGGGTGGCTACACCTTC. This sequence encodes CASSGNLGGYTF.

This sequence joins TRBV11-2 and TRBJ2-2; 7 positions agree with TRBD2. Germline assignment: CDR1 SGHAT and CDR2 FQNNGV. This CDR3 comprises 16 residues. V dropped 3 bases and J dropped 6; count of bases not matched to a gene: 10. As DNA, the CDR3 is TGTGCCAGCAGCTTCACAACCGCCCGGGGGGCCGGGGAGCTGTTTTTT. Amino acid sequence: CASSFTTARGAGELFF.

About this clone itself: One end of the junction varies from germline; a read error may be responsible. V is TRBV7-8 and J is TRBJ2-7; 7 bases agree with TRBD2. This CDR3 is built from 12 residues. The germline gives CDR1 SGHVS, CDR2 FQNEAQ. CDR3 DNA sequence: TGTGCCAGTGGCGGGGGACCCTACGAGCAGCACTTC. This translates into CASGGGPYEQHF.

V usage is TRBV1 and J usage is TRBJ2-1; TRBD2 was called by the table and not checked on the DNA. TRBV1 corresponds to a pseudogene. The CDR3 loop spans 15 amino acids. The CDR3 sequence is CTSSRGRGVYNEQFF. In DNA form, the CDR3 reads TGCACCAGCAGCCGAGGCCGGGGGGTATACAATGAGCAGTTCTTC.

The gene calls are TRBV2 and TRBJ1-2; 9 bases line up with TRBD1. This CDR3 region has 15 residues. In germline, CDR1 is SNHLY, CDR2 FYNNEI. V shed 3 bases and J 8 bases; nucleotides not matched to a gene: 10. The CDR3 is CASSELGQGSSGYTF. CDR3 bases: TGTGCCAGCAGTGAGTTGGGACAGGGTAGTAGCGGCTACACCTTC. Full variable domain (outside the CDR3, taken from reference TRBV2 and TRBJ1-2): EPEVTQTPSHQVTQMGQEVILRCVPISNHLYFYWYRQILGQKVEFLVSFYNNEISEKSEIFDDQFSVERPDGSNFTLKIRSTKLEDSAMYFCASSELGQGSSGYTFGSGTRLTVV.

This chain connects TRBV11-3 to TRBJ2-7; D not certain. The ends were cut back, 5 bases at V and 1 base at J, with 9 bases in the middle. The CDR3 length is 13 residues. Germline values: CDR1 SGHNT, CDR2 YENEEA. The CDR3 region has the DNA TGTGCCAGCAGCAAGGGCCGTTCCTACGAGCAGTACTTC. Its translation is CASSKGRSYEQYF. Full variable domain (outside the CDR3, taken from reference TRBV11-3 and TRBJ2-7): EAGVVQSPRYKIIEKKQPVAFWCNPISGHNTLYWYLQNLGQGPELLIRYENEEAVDDSQLPKDRFSAERLKGVDSTLKIQPAELGDSAVYLCASSKGRSYEQYFGPGTRLTVT.

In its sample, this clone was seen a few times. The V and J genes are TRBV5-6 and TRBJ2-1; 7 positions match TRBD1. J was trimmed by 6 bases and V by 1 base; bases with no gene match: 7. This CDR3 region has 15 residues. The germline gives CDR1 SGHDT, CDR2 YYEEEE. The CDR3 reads CASSLMTGNSNEQFF. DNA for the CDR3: TGTGCCAGCAGCTTGATGACAGGGAATTCCAATGAGCAGTTCTTC.